One sample yielded the 15 T cell receptor beta chains listed below, sequenced in a study of HIV-infected patients and healthy controls. Reverse transcription used roughly 450 ng RNA and constant-region primers for alpha and beta. Using multiplexing indices, alpha and beta chain libraries were generated apart by chain-specific third strand synthesis. Via MiXCR, TCRdb re-called the 5' RACE reads, giving one row per CDR3 protein. The sample consists of around 18,000 distinct CDR3 sequences, over 9.5% of them appearing once. No cell fractionation was done, so the repertoire covers all unsorted peripheral blood T cells. Input material: blood. The receptors shown here come from an adult in good health.

This clonotype was observed a few times. J is TRBJ2-7 and V is TRBV9, with D perhaps matching TRBD1 or TRBD2 (5 bases each). CDR3 size: 16 residues. Trimming stripped 0 bases from V and 0 bases from J, with 13 bases between. The germline CDR1 and CDR2 sequences are SGDLS and YYNGEE. DNA for the CDR3: TGTGCCAGCAGCGTAGAATCCCGGGGCAGCTCCTACGAGCAGTACTTC. As protein: CASSVESRGSSYEQYF.

This clonotype was seen at least ten times. This chain connects TRBV28 to TRBJ2-7; 9 nucleotides agree with TRBD1. The CDR3 runs to 16 residues. Per germline, CDR1 MDHEN and CDR2 SYDVKM. The J segment lost 2 bases and the V segment lost 4 bases, leaving 9 bases of the junction unmatched. The CDR3 sequence: CASSSRGTGITYEQYF. CDR3 nucleotide sequence: TGTGCCAGCAGTTCAAGGGGGACAGGGATAACCTACGAGCAGTACTTC.

Within the sample, this clonotype is medium-sized. The gene calls are TRBV2 and TRBJ2-3; D is uncertain. The CDR3 is made up of 14 amino acids. Germline V gene lookup returns CDR1 SNHLY and CDR2 FYNNEI. Deletions cut 4 bases from V and 1 base from J, with 9 bases between. The CDR3 coding sequence is TGTGCCAGCAGTGGGATCCCAGGCACAGATACGCAGTATTTT. Its translation: CASSGIPGTDTQYF.

This clonotype was observed many times. This rearrangement joins TRBV20-1 to TRBJ2-2; 13 bases are a match to TRBD2. The trim removed 3 bases at V and 5 bases at J, leaving 9 bases unmatched. Germline CDR1 reads DFQATT; CDR2 reads SNEGSKA (reference sequence). The CDR3 is made up of 17 amino acids. CDR3 in amino acids: CSASFRTSGSSTGELFF. CDR3 coding DNA: TGCAGTGCTAGTTTCCGGACTAGCGGGAGTAGTACCGGGGAGCTGTTTTTT.

The sample holds many counts of this clonotype. The chain couples TRBV11-2 to TRBJ2-1; 11 nucleotides line up with TRBD1. Germline loops: CDR1 SGHAT, CDR2 FQNNGV. The junction had 3 bases not matched to a gene; V was cut back by 7 bases and J by 4 bases. This CDR3 contains 14 residues. The CDR3 DNA sequence: TGTGCCAGCACGGACAGGGGGCTTTACAATGAGCAGTTCTTC. Its protein is CASTDRGLYNEQFF.

This clonotype showed up many times. The CDR3 DNA follows: TGTGCCAGCAGTTTATCCCGACTAACTACAGATACGCAGTATTTT. It codes for CASSLSRLTTDTQYF. The chain uses TRBV27 and TRBJ2-3, with D tentatively TRBD2 (5 bases). This CDR3 contains 15 residues. Germline V gene data show CDR1 as MNHEY and CDR2 as SMNVEV (reference sequence). Trimming stripped 0 bases from V and 3 bases from J, with 10 bases between.

This clonotype counts as medium-sized. The chain uses TRBV7-2 and TRBJ2-2; D ambiguous. The CDR3 totals 16 residues. V shed 1 base and J shed 4 bases, with 13 bases lying between them. Per germline, CDR1 SGHTA and CDR2 FQGNSA. CDR3 sequence: CASSLGGRSSTGELFF. CDR3 DNA sequence: TGTGCCAGCAGCTTAGGTGGGCGGTCGAGCACCGGGGAGCTGTTTTTT.

The V gene is TRBV5-1, the J gene TRBJ1-4; a weak D match, TRBD1 (6 bases). The CDR3 consists of 15 residues. The germline V and J ends were trimmed by 1 base and 5 bases, with 12 bases remaining between them. CDR1 and CDR2 (germline): SGHRS, YFSETQ. CDR3 in amino acids: CASSLIGGPNEKLFF. The CDR3 DNA follows: TGCGCCAGCAGCTTGATCGGGGGGCCCAATGAAAAACTGTTTTTT.

There are many counts of this clonotype. This rearrangement joins TRBV5-5 to TRBJ1-1, with D perhaps TRBD1 (5 bases). Germline V gene data show CDR1 as SGHKS and CDR2 as YYEKEE (reference sequence). Trimming removed 0 bases at V and 5 bases at J, with 14 bases between. The CDR3 has 15 residues. Here the CDR3 reads CASSLAGGTGTEAFF. CDR3 DNA sequence: TGTGCCAGCAGCTTGGCGGGCGGGACGGGGACTGAAGCTTTCTTT.

The table lists this clonotype with many counts. The J gene is TRBJ2-3, the V gene TRBV12-3 or TRBV12-4; TRBD2 matches at 7 bases. The CDR3 length is 12 residues. V shed 7 bases and J 4 bases; nucleotides not matched to a gene: 2. In DNA, the CDR3 is TGTGCCAGCACCGCGGGAGCAGATACGCAGTATTTT. Translation: CASTAGADTQYF.

This clonotype is classed as medium-sized. The chain is built from TRBV7-9 and TRBJ2-7, with D tentatively TRBD2 (5 bases). Germline lookup yields CDR1 SEHNR and CDR2 FQNEAQ (reference sequence). The length of the CDR3 is 11 residues. Deletions cut 5 bases from V and 9 bases from J, with 11 bases between. In DNA form, the CDR3 reads TGTGCCAGCAGCCCGAGCGGACGGCAGTACTTC. It codes for CASSPSGRQYF.

This clonotype was detected only a few times. The J gene is TRBJ1-1, the V gene TRBV28; D is ambiguous. With 5 bases removed from V and 0 bases from J, the gap between germline ends came to 13 bases. The CDR3 is 15 amino acids. Per the germline V gene, CDR1 is MDHEN and CDR2 is SYDVKM. The CDR3 protein is CASSPSDSMNTEAFF. CDR3 nucleotides: TGTGCCAGCAGTCCCTCGGATAGTATGAACACTGAAGCTTTCTTT.

This clonotype was seen many times. The rearrangement uses TRBV28 and TRBJ2-3; 7 bases fit TRBD1. Trimming removed 5 bases from V and 9 bases from J; junction bases left unmatched: 11. Germline-derived CDR1 and CDR2 are MDHEN and SYDVKM. The CDR3 has 14 amino acids. CDR3 in amino acids: CASSETTGSRTQYF. The CDR3 DNA reads TGTGCCAGCAGTGAAACGACAGGGTCTCGGACGCAGTATTTT.

This clonotype appeared many times. This chain joins TRBV12-3 or TRBV12-4 and TRBJ2-6; D is perhaps TRBD1 or TRBD2 (5 bases each). The germline V and J ends were trimmed by 4 bases and 2 bases, with 12 bases remaining between them. The CDR3 consists of 16 residues. CDR3 residues: CASSSLGEPGANVLTF. The CDR3 nucleotides read TGTGCCAGCAGTTCCTTAGGGGAGCCTGGGGCCAACGTCCTGACTTTC.

This clonotype has a single count. The chain carries TRBV11-2 and TRBJ2-1; 9 positions agree with TRBD1. This CDR3 has 14 residues. Germline V lookup: CDR1 SGHAT, CDR2 FQNNGV. V lost 5 bases to trimming and J lost 6 bases; unmatched junction nucleotides: 5. The CDR3 nucleotides read TGTGCCAGCAGCAGGACAGGGGCCCGCAATGAGCAGTTCTTC. This gives the protein CASSRTGARNEQFF. Using reference TRBV11-2 and TRBJ2-1 for the parts outside the CDR3, the full variable domain is EAGVAQSPRYKIIEKRQSVAFWCNPISGHATLYWYQQILGQGPKLLIQFQNNGVVDDSQLPKDRFSAERLKGVDSTLKIQPAKLEDSAVYLCASSRTGARNEQFFGPGTRLTVL.